This passage covers 23 T cell receptor beta chains from one sample sequenced in a study of coeliac disease. Measured with immunoSEQ multiplex PCR; TCRdb has only the in-frame clones, and not every one. The sample has about 8,700 clones, under 70% seen once. Sequences were obtained from lamina propria lymphocytes from the gut. Receptors were obtained from a woman aged 55-69 years with celiac disease.

The chain carries TRBV4-3 and TRBJ1-1, with 8 nucleotides matching TRBD1. The CDR3 sequence is 15 residues long. Germline V lookup: CDR1 LGHNA, CDR2 YSLEER. J lost 7 bases, V lost 0 bases, and 7 bases had no gene match. DNA of the CDR3: TGCGCCAGCAGCCAAGATCACGACAGGGGAAATGAAGCTTTCTTT. It codes for CASSQDHDRGNEAFF.

DNA of the CDR3: TGTGCCAGCAGTTCACCGGGACTAGCGGTCCTTTACCCCTACAATGAGCAGTTCTTC. Translating it yields CASSSPGLAVLYPYNEQFF. The chain links TRBV27 to TRBJ2-1; 11 bases line up with TRBD2. V trimming: 4 bases; J trimming: 2 bases; junction bases outside the gene matches: 13. The CDR3 is 19 amino acids. Germline CDR1 reads MNHEY; CDR2 reads SMNVEV (reference sequence).

The chain uses TRBV29-1 and TRBJ2-5; possible D gene TRBD2, 6 bases. Trimming left V 1 base short and J 2 bases short, with 17 bases between. This CDR3 has 16 amino acids. Germline V gives CDR1 SQVTM, CDR2 ANQGSEA. CDR3 DNA: TGCAGCGTTGAAGGAGGGGCCGCGGGGAAGCAAGAGACCCAGTACTTC. This sequence encodes CSVEGGAAGKQETQYF.

This clone showed up just once. The chain uses TRBV30 and TRBJ1-1, with D perhaps TRBD1 (5 bases). CDR3 length equals 11 residues. Trimming removed 2 bases from V and 7 bases from J, with 8 bases in between. Per the germline V gene, CDR1 is GTSNPN and CDR2 is SVGIG (reference sequence). CDR3 region: CAWSRGFEAFF. In DNA form, the CDR3 reads TGTGCCTGGAGTCGGGGGTTTGAAGCTTTCTTT.

This clone was counted only a few times. The gene calls are TRBV6-1 and TRBJ1-2; D possibly corresponds to TRBD1 (5 bases). The CDR3 loop spans 13 amino acids. The germline gives CDR1 MNHNS, CDR2 SASEGT. Trimming left V 6 bases short and J 5 bases short, with 13 bases between. CDR3: CASSRDPKYGYTF. The CDR3 nucleotides are TGTGCCAGCAGCAGGGATCCCAAATATGGCTACACCTTC.

The chain is built from TRBV19 and TRBJ2-2; TRBD1 is a possible D gene (6 bases). V lost 7 bases to trimming and J lost 3 bases, with 12 bases between them. Germline loops: CDR1 LNHDA, CDR2 SQIVND (reference sequence). The CDR3 consists of 14 residues. The CDR3 reads CASNRDTYTGELFF. The CDR3 nucleotides are TGTGCCAGTAATAGGGACACGTACACCGGGGAGCTGTTTTTT. Based on the CDR3 plus reference TRBV19 and TRBJ2-2, the full variable domain is DGGITQSPKYLFRKEGQNVTLSCEQNLNHDAMYWYRQDPGQGLRLIYYSQIVNDFQKGDIAEGYSVSREKKESFPLTVTSAQKNPTAFYLCASNRDTYTGELFFGEGSRLTVL.

This sequence joins TRBV2 and TRBJ1-1; no definite D call. The germline gives CDR1 SNHLY, CDR2 FYNNEI. Trimming stripped 11 bases from V and 0 bases from J, with 13 bases between. The CDR3 consists of 13 residues. In nucleotides, the CDR3 is TGTGCCTGCTTTGGCTTACTGAACACTGAAGCTTTCTTT. Translating it yields CACFGLLNTEAFF. Variable domain in full (rest from reference TRBV2 and TRBJ1-1): EPEVTQTPSHQVTQMGQEVILRCVPISNHLYFYWYRQILGQKVEFLVSFYNNEISEKSEIFDDQFSVERPDGSNFTLKIRSTKLEDSAMYFCACFGLLNTEAFFGQGTRLTVV.

CDR3 loop: CARSPGTELMAGGPTDTQYF. As DNA, the CDR3 is TGTGCCAGAAGCCCCGGGACGGAGCTAATGGCGGGAGGTCCCACAGATACGCAGTATTTT. The chain couples TRBV5-3 to TRBJ2-3; 8 bases fit TRBD2. TRBV5-3 is classed as an ORF, of uncertain function. CDR3 size: 20 residues. Trimming removed 4 bases from V and 2 bases from J; junction bases left unmatched: 21.

The V call is TRBV6-6, the J call TRBJ2-3, with 7 nucleotides matching TRBD1. V shed 4 bases, J shed 6 bases, and the junction held 10 bases outside the gene matches. The CDR3 consists of 15 residues. Germline V gene sequence: CDR1 MNHNY, CDR2 SVGAGI (reference sequence). The DNA of the CDR3 is TGTGCCAGCAGTTGGGGACAGCCTGGGGTCGATACGCAGTATTTT. It translates to CASSWGQPGVDTQYF.

The table lists this clone with a count of one. The rearrangement joins TRBV15 to TRBJ2-7; 7 nucleotides match TRBD1. Germline V lookup: CDR1 LNHNV, CDR2 YYDKDF (reference sequence). Trimming removed 1 base from V and 2 bases from J; junction bases left unmatched: 2. CDR3 length: 14 amino acids. The CDR3 loop reads CATSRVGTAYEQYF. The CDR3 DNA follows: TGTGCCACCAGCAGAGTGGGGACAGCCTACGAGCAGTACTTC.

V gene TRBV18 combines with J gene TRBJ2-5, with 8 bases matching TRBD2. CDR1 KGHSH and CDR2 LQKENI come from the germline V gene. The CDR3 is 16 amino acids. The V and J ends lost 3 bases and 1 base, in that order; junction bases with no gene match: 7. DNA of the CDR3: TGTGCCAGCTCACCTCGCGGGAGGAGCGTCCAAGAGACCCAGTACTTC. Translated, it gives CASSPRGRSVQETQYF.

CDR3 amino acids: CASSYLGGGAYEQYF. The CDR3 DNA reads TGTGCCAGCAGTTATCTTGGCGGGGGGGCCTACGAGCAGTACTTC. The rearrangement joins TRBV7-9 to TRBJ2-7, with 9 bases fitting TRBD2. Germline CDR1 is SEHNR and CDR2 is FQNEAQ (reference sequence). V shed 6 bases, J shed 2 bases, and the junction held 8 bases outside the gene matches. This CDR3 has 15 amino acids.

This chain joins TRBV18 and TRBJ1-5; no definite D call. The CDR3 contains 14 residues. The germline V gene has CDR1 KGHSH and CDR2 LQKENI. V was trimmed by 1 base and J by 6 bases, leaving 10 bases between them. For the CDR3, the DNA is TGTGCCAGCTCACCACTGAAGGGAGCTCAGCCCCAGCATTTT. It specifies CASSPLKGAQPQHF.

This clone was seen a few times. The chain employs TRBV7-2 and TRBJ2-7; maybe TRBD2 (5 bases). The V gene lost 1 base and the J gene lost 2 bases, with 12 bases spanning the gap. The germline V gene has CDR1 SGHTA and CDR2 FQGNSA. The CDR3 extends over 15 amino acids. The CDR3 DNA reads as TGTGCCAGCAGCTTAGACCCGGGGTTTACCTACGAGCAGTACTTC. This codes for CASSLDPGFTYEQYF.

This chain joins TRBV29-1 and TRBJ1-4; tentatively, D is TRBD1 (5 bases). Trimming cost V 5 bases and J 7 bases, with 14 bases left between them. CDR3 length equals 13 residues. Germline CDR1 is SQVTM and CDR2 is ANQGSEA. The CDR3: CSVLQGDREKLFF. For the CDR3, the DNA is TGCAGCGTTTTGCAGGGCGACCGTGAAAAACTGTTTTTT.

This chain joins TRBV4-2 and TRBJ1-1, with D unresolved. Germline CDR1 reads LGHNA; CDR2 reads YNFKEQ. V lost 6 bases and J 0 bases, leaving 8 bases between the germline ends. This CDR3 region has 13 residues. The CDR3, as DNA: TGTGCCAGCAGAAAGGACTTGAACACTGAAGCTTTCTTT. Amino acids: CASRKDLNTEAFF.

The chain carries TRBV5-4 and TRBJ2-5; TRBD2 matches 11 bases. Germline V CDR1 and CDR2: SGHNT, YYREEE (reference sequence). This CDR3 is built from 15 residues. The V and J ends lost 4 bases and 5 bases, in that order; junction bases with no gene match: 7. The CDR3 here is CASSARLAGRETQYF. The CDR3 DNA sequence: TGTGCCAGCAGCGCCCGACTAGCGGGGAGGGAGACCCAGTACTTC. Full variable domain (missing parts from reference TRBV5-4 and TRBJ2-5): ETGVTQSPTHLIKTRGQQVTLRCSSQSGHNTVSWYQQALGQGPQFIFQYYREEENGRGNFPPRFSGLQFPNYSSELNVNALELDDSALYLCASSARLAGRETQYFGPGTRLLVL.

The chain employs TRBV19 and TRBJ2-7, with 7 bases lining up with TRBD2. Germline CDR1 reads LNHDA; CDR2 reads SQIVND (reference sequence). The CDR3 has 12 amino acids. V was clipped by 4 bases and J by 4 bases; unmatched bases: 1. CDR3 in DNA: TGTGCCAGTAGTACGGGGGGATACGAGCAGTACTTC. Translation gives CASSTGGYEQYF.

This clone appeared a few times. The chain links TRBV5-1 to TRBJ2-5; 8 bases map to TRBD2. The CDR3 totals 17 residues. Germline V gene data show CDR1 as SGHRS and CDR2 as YFSETQ. With 3 bases clipped from V and 5 bases from J, the junction kept 15 bases outside the gene matches. The CDR3 bases are TGCGCCAGCAGCTCTAGACCTCCCGGGAGGGTGGGGGAGACCCAGTACTTC. It yields the protein CASSSRPPGRVGETQYF. Together with reference TRBV5-1 and TRBJ2-5, the CDR3 gives the full variable domain: KAGVTQTPRYLIKTRGQQVTLSCSPISGHRSVSWYQQTPGQGLQFLFEYFSETQRNKGNFPGRFSGRQFSNSRSEMNVSTLELGDSALYLCASSSRPPGRVGETQYFGPGTRLLVL.

The CDR3 region is CASSAGSPVSYEQYF. The CDR3 DNA follows: TGTGCCAGCAGTGCAGGGTCCCCGGTAAGCTACGAGCAGTACTTC. The V and J genes are TRBV9 and TRBJ2-7, with D possibly TRBD1 on 5 matching bases. Germline loops: CDR1 SGDLS, CDR2 YYNGEE. The CDR3 runs to 15 residues. V was shortened by 5 bases and J by 3 bases, with 18 bases between the two germline ends.

This rearrangement joins TRBV4-3 to TRBJ2-1; tentative D call: TRBD2 (6 bases). V lost 2 bases and J 3 bases, leaving 8 bases between the germline ends. CDR1 LGHNA and CDR2 YSLEER come from the germline V gene. The CDR3 consists of 14 residues. CDR3 bases: TGCGCCAGCAGCCAAATGGGGGGCTACAATGAGCAGTTCTTC. Translating gives CASSQMGGYNEQFF.

This chain joins TRBV7-8 and TRBJ2-5, with 8 bases aligning to TRBD1. The end of the DNA aligns better with TRBJ2-7, so the J call may be wrong. There are 13 residues in the CDR3. Germline assignment: CDR1 SGHVS and CDR2 FQNEAQ. CDR3 loop: CASSLTGDYEQYF. Here the CDR3 DNA reads TGTGCCAGCAGCTTGACAGGGGACTACGAGCAGTACTTC.

The chain joins TRBV27 to TRBJ2-2; D possibly corresponds to TRBD2 (5 bases). The ends were cut back, 7 bases at V and 6 bases at J, with 12 bases in the middle. CDR1 and CDR2 (germline): MNHEY, SMNVEV (reference sequence). This CDR3 has 13 amino acids. Here the CDR3 DNA reads TGTGCCAGCACCCGGACTCTCGCCGGGGAGCTGTTTTTT. Protein product: CASTRTLAGELFF.